One and the same sample provided the 14 T cell receptor beta chains below, sequenced in a study of blood T cells in healthy people across ages. Using a J-beta primer mix together with a sample-barcoded 5' primer, a second PCR was run for about 6 to 12 cycles. TCRdb ran MiXCR on the 5' RACE reads and lists one entry per CDR3 protein. Here the sample spans hundreds of thousands of distinct CDR3 sequences, less than 45% being singletons. Sequences were obtained from blood. Source of these receptors: a man at least 80 years old in good health.

Of note for this clonotype: A junction end diverges from the germline sequence, so it may reflect a read error. The CDR3 coding sequence is TGTGCCAGCTGCGTTAAGAGGGGTGCCCCTGGGGCCAACGTCCTGACTTTC. This encodes CASCVKRGAPGANVLTF. The rearrangement links TRBV9 to TRBJ2-6, with D perhaps TRBD1 or TRBD2 (5 bases each). CDR1 is SGDLS and CDR2 is YYNGEE in the germline V gene. The CDR3 consists of 17 residues.

V is TRBV20-1 and J is TRBJ1-2, with D unclear. V lost 3 bases, J lost 8 bases, and 25 bases lay in between. The CDR3 extends over 16 amino acids. Germline V gene data show CDR1 as DFQATT and CDR2 as SNEGSKA (reference sequence). The CDR3: CSARGPGARGGFGYTF. CDR3 in DNA: TGCAGTGCTAGGGGCCCCGGCGCTCGTGGTGGATTCGGCTACACCTTC.

A note on this clonotype: With a much larger clone just one base away, this may be a read error. The chain uses TRBV7-3 and TRBJ2-1, with D possibly TRBD1 on 6 matching bases. The V end lost 1 base, the J end lost 8 bases, and 12 bases lay between the germline ends. CDR3 length: 14 amino acids. Per germline, CDR1 SGHTA and CDR2 FQGTGA. The DNA for the CDR3 is TGTGCCAGCAGCTTAAACACAGGGTTTGATGAGCAGTTCTTC. Translation: CASSLNTGFDEQFF.

This chain joins TRBV6-2 or TRBV6-3 and TRBJ2-7, with TRBD1 identical over 10 bases. V lost 5 bases to trimming and J lost 7 bases; unmatched junction nucleotides: 14. CDR1 MNHEY and CDR2 SVGEGT come from the germline V gene. The CDR3 length is 16 residues. As DNA, the CDR3 is TGTGCCAGCAGTCCCCTGGACAGGGGGATAGAGAATGAGCAGTACTTC. It specifies CASSPLDRGIENEQYF.

This clonotype occurred a few times. The gene calls are TRBV7-2 and TRBJ2-3; D remains ambiguous. The CDR3 runs 13 residues. Deletions cut 6 bases from V and 4 bases from J, with 11 bases between. Germline loops: CDR1 SGHTA, CDR2 FQGNSA. This CDR3 reads CASSSEVADTQYF. The CDR3 coding sequence is TGTGCCAGCAGTTCCGAGGTGGCAGATACGCAGTATTTT.

The chain employs TRBV6-2 or TRBV6-3 and TRBJ2-4; 7 bases are a match to TRBD1. The length of the CDR3 is 15 residues. V lost 2 bases and J lost 13; bases outside the gene matches: 14. The V gene's germline CDR1 is MNHEY and CDR2 SVGEGT. CDR3 amino acids: CASSYPSTGPGAQYF. CDR3 bases: TGTGCCAGCAGTTACCCATCGACAGGGCCAGGGGCCCAGTACTTC.

The chain uses TRBV4-3 and TRBJ1-1, with 8 bases aligning to TRBD1. The J segment lost 2 bases and the V segment lost 4 bases, leaving 9 bases of the junction unmatched. The CDR3 covers 16 residues. Looked up from germline, CDR1 is LGHNA and CDR2 is YSLEER. Written as DNA, the CDR3 is TGCGCCAGCAGCCTTACCCCGACAGGGGCTAACACTGAAGCTTTCTTT. Its protein product is CASSLTPTGANTEAFF.

Ten or more counts support this clonotype. The junction and the germline gene differ at one end; a read error may be behind it. Here the CDR3 reads CATSREGNIQYF. The CDR3 bases are TGTGCCACCAGCCGAGAAGGAAACATTCAGTACTTC. The chain joins TRBV11-2 to TRBJ2-4; D is unresolved. CDR1 is SGHAT, CDR2 FQNNGV, per germline. CDR3 length: 12 amino acids.

The sample holds a few counts of this clonotype. The chain combines TRBV28 with TRBJ1-2, with unresolved D. This CDR3 is 14 amino acids long. In germline, CDR1 is MDHEN, CDR2 SYDVKM. Trimming removed 2 bases from V and 0 bases from J, with 7 bases in between. The CDR3 coding sequence is TGTGCCAGCAGTTTAACAACCCCTAACTATGGCTACACCTTC. It codes for CASSLTTPNYGYTF.

V and J are TRBV15 and TRBJ2-3; maybe TRBD2 (6 bases). From germline, CDR1 is LNHNV and CDR2 YYDKDF (reference sequence). The V end lost 1 base, the J end lost 3 bases, and 11 bases lay between the germline ends. The CDR3 runs to 15 residues. The CDR3, as DNA: TGTGCCACCAGCAGAGCGCGGAGCGGGACAGATACGCAGTATTTT. Its protein product is CATSRARSGTDTQYF.

V gene TRBV6-2 or TRBV6-3 combines with J gene TRBJ2-4; the D gene is possibly TRBD2 (5 bases). Germline V gene sequence: CDR1 MNHEY, CDR2 SVGEGT. This CDR3 contains 12 residues. Trimming removed 6 bases from V and 13 bases from J, with 16 bases in between. CDR3 region: CASRADFCEQYF. CDR3 in DNA: TGTGCCAGCAGAGCGGACTTTTGTGAGCAGTACTTC.

This clonotype was observed once. A single base separates this from a much larger clone, so it may be a read error. J is TRBJ2-3 and V is TRBV20-1, with 8 nucleotides matching TRBD2. Per the germline V gene, CDR1 is DFQATT and CDR2 is SNEGSKA (reference sequence). This CDR3 is 15 amino acids long. CDR3 in amino acids: CSASRGGISTDAQYF. Written as DNA, the CDR3 is TGCAGTGCTAGTCGGGGGGGAATTAGCACAGATGCGCAGTATTTT.

The chain couples TRBV4-3 to TRBJ2-3; 8 nucleotides agree with TRBD2. The trim removed 0 bases at V and 4 bases at J, leaving 12 bases unmatched. Per the germline V gene, CDR1 is LGHNA and CDR2 is YSLEER. The CDR3 is 18 amino acids. In DNA, the CDR3 is TGCGCCAGCAGCCAAGATTCGGGCGCGGGAGGTTTGTCAGATACGCAGTATTTT. Translation: CASSQDSGAGGLSDTQYF.

The chain joins TRBV6-2 or TRBV6-3 to TRBJ1-1; no definite D call. V dropped 5 bases and J dropped 11 bases, with 18 bases sitting between them. Germline assignment: CDR1 MNHEY and CDR2 SVGEGT. The CDR3 totals 13 residues. The CDR3 spells CASSRTGDFQAFF. The DNA of the CDR3 is TGTGCCAGCAGTCGAACTGGGGATTTTCAGGCTTTCTTT.